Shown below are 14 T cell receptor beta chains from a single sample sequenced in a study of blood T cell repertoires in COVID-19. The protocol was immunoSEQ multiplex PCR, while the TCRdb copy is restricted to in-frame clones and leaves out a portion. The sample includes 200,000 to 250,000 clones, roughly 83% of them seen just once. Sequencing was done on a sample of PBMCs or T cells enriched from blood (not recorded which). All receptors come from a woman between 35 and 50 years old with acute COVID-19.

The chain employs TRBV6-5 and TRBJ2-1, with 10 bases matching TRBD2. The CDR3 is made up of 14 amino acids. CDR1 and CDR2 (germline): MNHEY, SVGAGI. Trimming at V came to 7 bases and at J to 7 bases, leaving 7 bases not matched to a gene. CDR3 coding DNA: TGTGCCAGCACCGGAGCGGGAGGGACTAATGAGCAGTTCTTC. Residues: CASTGAGGTNEQFF.

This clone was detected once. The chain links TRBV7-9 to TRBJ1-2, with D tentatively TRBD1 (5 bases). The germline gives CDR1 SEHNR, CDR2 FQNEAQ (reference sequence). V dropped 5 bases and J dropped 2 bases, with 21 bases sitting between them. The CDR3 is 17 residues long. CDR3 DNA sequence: TGTGCCAGCAGCCCCCCCGGGACTAAGGCTTTGAACTATGGCTACACCTTC. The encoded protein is CASSPPGTKALNYGYTF.

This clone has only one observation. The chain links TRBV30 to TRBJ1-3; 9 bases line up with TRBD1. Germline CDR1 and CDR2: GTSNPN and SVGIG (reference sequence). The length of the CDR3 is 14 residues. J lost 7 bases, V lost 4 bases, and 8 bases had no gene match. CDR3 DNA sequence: TGTGCCTGGACTTCAGGGACAGGGATCAACACCATATATTTT. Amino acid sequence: CAWTSGTGINTIYF.

The CDR3 loop is CASRSYAGSTDTQYF. The CDR3 DNA sequence: TGTGCCAGCAGAAGTTATGCGGGGTCCACAGATACGCAGTATTTT. J is TRBJ2-3 and V is TRBV6-5; tentative D call: TRBD2 (6 bases). Germline V gives CDR1 MNHEY, CDR2 SVGAGI. The CDR3 runs 15 residues. V was cut by 6 bases and J by 2 bases, with 15 bases left in between.

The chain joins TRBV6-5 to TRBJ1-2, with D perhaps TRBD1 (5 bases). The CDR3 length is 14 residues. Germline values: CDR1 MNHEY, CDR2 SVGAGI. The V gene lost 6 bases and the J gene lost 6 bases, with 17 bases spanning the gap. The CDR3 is CASSKIREGDGYTF. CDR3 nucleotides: TGTGCCAGCAGCAAAATCAGGGAAGGCGATGGCTACACCTTC.

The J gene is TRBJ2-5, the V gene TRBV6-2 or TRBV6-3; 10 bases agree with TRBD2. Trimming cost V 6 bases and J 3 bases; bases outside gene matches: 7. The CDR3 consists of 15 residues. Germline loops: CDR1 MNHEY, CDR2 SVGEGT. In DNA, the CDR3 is TGTGCCAGCAGCCCCACTAGCGGGGAAAAAGAGACCCAGTACTTC. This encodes CASSPTSGEKETQYF.

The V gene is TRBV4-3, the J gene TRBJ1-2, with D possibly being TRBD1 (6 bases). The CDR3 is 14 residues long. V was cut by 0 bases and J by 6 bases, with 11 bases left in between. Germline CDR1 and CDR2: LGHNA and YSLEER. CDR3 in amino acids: CASSQDVAGDGYTF. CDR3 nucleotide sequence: TGCGCCAGCAGCCAAGATGTAGCAGGGGATGGCTACACCTTC.

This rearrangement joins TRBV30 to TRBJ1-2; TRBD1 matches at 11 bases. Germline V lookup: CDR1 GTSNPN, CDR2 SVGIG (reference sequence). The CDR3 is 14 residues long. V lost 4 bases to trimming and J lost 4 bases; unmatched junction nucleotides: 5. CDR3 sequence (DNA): TGTGCCTGGATTCGTGGGACAGGGGGCTATGGCTACACCTTC. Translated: CAWIRGTGGYGYTF.

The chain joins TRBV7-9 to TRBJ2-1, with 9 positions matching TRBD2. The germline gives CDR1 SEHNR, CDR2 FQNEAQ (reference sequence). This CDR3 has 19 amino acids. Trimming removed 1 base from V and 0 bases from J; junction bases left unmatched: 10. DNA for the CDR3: TGTGCCAGCAGCTTAGTGCGACTAGCGGTCCGCAGCTCCTACAATGAGCAGTTCTTC. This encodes CASSLVRLAVRSSYNEQFF.

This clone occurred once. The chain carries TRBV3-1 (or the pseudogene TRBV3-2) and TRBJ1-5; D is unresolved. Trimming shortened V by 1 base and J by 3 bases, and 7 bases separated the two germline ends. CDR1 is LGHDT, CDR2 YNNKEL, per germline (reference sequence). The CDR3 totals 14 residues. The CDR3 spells CASSQGPYNQPQHF. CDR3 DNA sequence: TGTGCCAGCAGCCAAGGTCCCTACAATCAGCCCCAGCATTTT.

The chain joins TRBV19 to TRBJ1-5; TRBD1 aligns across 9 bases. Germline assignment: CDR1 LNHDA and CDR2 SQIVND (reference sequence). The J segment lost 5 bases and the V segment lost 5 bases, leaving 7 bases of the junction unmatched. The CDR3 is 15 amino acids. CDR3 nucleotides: TGTGCCAGTAGTCCTGACAGGGGGGCCTATCAGCCCCAGCATTTT. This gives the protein CASSPDRGAYQPQHF.

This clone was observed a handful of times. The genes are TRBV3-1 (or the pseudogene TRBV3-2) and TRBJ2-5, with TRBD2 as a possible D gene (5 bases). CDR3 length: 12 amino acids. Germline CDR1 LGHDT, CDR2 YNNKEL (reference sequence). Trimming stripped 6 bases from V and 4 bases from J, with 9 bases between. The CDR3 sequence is CASRSTRETQYF. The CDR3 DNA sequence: TGTGCCAGCAGATCAACTAGAGAGACCCAGTACTTC.

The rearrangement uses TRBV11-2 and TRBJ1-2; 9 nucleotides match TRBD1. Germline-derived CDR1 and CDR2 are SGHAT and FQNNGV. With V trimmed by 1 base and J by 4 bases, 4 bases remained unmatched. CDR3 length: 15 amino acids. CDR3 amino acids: CASSLATGGSYGYTF. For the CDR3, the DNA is TGTGCCAGCAGCTTAGCTACAGGGGGCAGCTATGGCTACACCTTC.

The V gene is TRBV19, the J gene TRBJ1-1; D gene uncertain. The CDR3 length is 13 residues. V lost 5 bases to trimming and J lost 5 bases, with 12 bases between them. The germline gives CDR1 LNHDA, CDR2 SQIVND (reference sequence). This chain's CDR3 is CASSLGGSTEAFF. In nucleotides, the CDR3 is TGTGCCAGTAGTCTGGGAGGAAGTACTGAAGCTTTCTTT. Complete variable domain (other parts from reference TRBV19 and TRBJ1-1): DGGITQSPKYLFRKEGQNVTLSCEQNLNHDAMYWYRQDPGQGLRLIYYSQIVNDFQKGDIAEGYSVSREKKESFPLTVTSAQKNPTAFYLCASSLGGSTEAFFGQGTRLTVV.